These T cell receptor beta chains were read from a single sample in a study of CD8 T cells in Susac syndrome. TCRdb reprocessed the immunoSEQ multiplex PCR reads via MiXCR and lists one record per CDR3 protein. Among around 280,000 distinct CDR3 sequences listed, 80% to 90% were seen once. Sequenced input: CD8+ T cells from PBMCs. The receptor set was obtained from a human donor with multiple sclerosis. Both conserved end residues are part of each CDR3. A D gene is named only where the DNA matches it firmly. Clone size is shown for a subset of rows, as once, few, many or a class of expanded clone.

size	D	J	V	DNA	CDR3
.	.	TRBJ2-2	TRBV6-1	TGTGCCAGCAGTGTATCTCCCGGTGATTATTTTACCGGGGAGCTGTTTTTT	CASSVSPGDYFTGELFF
.	TRBD2	TRBJ2-7	TRBV10-3	TGTGCCATCAGCGGGGGGGGAGCGGACTCCTACGAGCAGTACTTC	CAISGGGADSYEQYF
.	TRBD2	TRBJ2-5	TRBV4-1	TGCGCCAGCAGCCACCGAATTTGGGAGGGCTTCGACGAGACCCAGTACTTC	CASSHRIWEGFDETQYF
.	.	TRBJ1-2	TRBV9	TGTGCCAGCAGCGTAGCCCAGGGGATGTATGGCTACACCTTC	CASSVAQGMYGYTF
.	.	TRBJ2-1	TRBV3-1	TGTGCCAGCAGCCAAGACGAGGGCGGACTCTCCTACAATGAGCAGTTCTTC	CASSQDEGGLSYNEQFF
.	TRBD2	TRBJ2-5	TRBV25-1	TGTGCCAGCAGTGAACGCCTAGCGGGAGTGGAGACCCAGTACTTC	CASSERLAGVETQYF
.	.	TRBJ2-7	TRBV6-4	TGTGCCAGCAGTGAAGGGTTCTCCCCTTACTACGAGCAGTACTTC	CASSEGFSPYYEQYF
.	TRBD1	TRBJ1-3	TRBV28	TGTGCCAGCAGTTTATCGGGGACAGCCCCGGGAAACACCATATATTTT	CASSLSGTAPGNTIYF
.	.	TRBJ2-1	TRBV7-9	TGTGCCAGCAGCTCGCCCACCCGACAGGCCAGGGATGAGCAGTTCTTC	CASSSPTRQARDEQFF
.	.	TRBJ2-1	TRBV5-8	TGTGCCAGCAGCTGGGCGGTGGGGGGTTTGGATGAGCAGTTCTTC	CASSWAVGGLDEQFF
once	.	TRBJ2-7	TRBV5-1	TGCGGCAGCAGCTTGGAGTTAGCGGTTTACGAGCAGTACTTC	CGSSLELAVYEQYF
.	TRBD1	TRBJ1-2	TRBV15	TGTGCCACCAGCAGAGACCGGACAGGCGTACCCTATGGCTACACCTTC	CATSRDRTGVPYGYTF
.	.	TRBJ1-2	TRBV5-6	TGTGCCAGCAGCACCGACAGACTGGTCAGATTC	CASSTDRLVRF
.	.	TRBJ1-5	TRBV7-9	TGTGCCAGCAGCCATGTAGGGCTTGGTCAGCCCCAGCATTTT	CASSHVGLGQPQHF
.	TRBD2	TRBJ2-7	TRBV16	TGTGCCAGCAGCCGACAATCAGTTAGCGGGAGACACGAGCAGTACTTC	CASSRQSVSGRHEQYF
.	.	TRBJ2-5	TRBV28	TGTGCCAGCAGTTACGCTCAAGAGACCCAGTACTTC	CASSYAQETQYF
.	.	TRBJ2-7	TRBV6-5	TGTGCCAGCAGTTACGGGGCTTACCGGGACTCCTACGAGCAGTACTTC	CASSYGAYRDSYEQYF
.	.	TRBJ2-2	TRBV2	TGTGCCAGCAGGAACATAAACACCGGGGAGCTGTTTTTT	CASRNINTGELFF
.	.	TRBJ1-1	TRBV27	TGTGCCAGCAGTTTATCGGGGCGGCGGATGAACACTGAAGCTTTCTTT	CASSLSGRRMNTEAFF
.	.	TRBJ1-2	TRBV20-1	TGCAGTGCTAGAGGAGGGGCTAACTATGGCTACACCTTC	CSARGGANYGYTF
.	TRBD2	TRBJ2-7	TRBV30	TGTGCCTGGAGTGGCGGGAGCTACGACGAGCAGTACTTC	CAWSGGSYDEQYF
.	TRBD2	TRBJ2-7	TRBV27	TGTGCCAGCACCCGGACTAGCGGGATCTCCGAGCAGTACTTC	CASTRTSGISEQYF
.	TRBD1	TRBJ1-1	TRBV6-5	TGTGCCAGCAGTTTCCACAGGGGGCCGAACACTGAAGCTTTCTTT	CASSFHRGPNTEAFF